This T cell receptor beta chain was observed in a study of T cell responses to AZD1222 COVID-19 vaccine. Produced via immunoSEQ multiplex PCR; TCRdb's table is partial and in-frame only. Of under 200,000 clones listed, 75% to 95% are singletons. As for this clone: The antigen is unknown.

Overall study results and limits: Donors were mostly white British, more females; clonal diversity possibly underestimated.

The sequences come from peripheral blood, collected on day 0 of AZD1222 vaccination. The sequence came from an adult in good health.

The CDR3 is CASSPRGANEKLFF. CDR3 nucleotides: TGTGCCAGCAGCCCTCGGGGGGCTAATGAAAAACTGTTTTTT. J is TRBJ1-4 and V is TRBV6-6; weak D call: TRBD1 (5 bases). CDR1 is MNHNY and CDR2 is SVGAGI in the germline V gene (reference sequence). The CDR3 runs 14 residues. Trimming took 6 bases from V and 3 from J, leaving 11 bases between them.